Below, 17 T cell receptor beta chains from the same sample are listed, as sequenced in a study of OX40 agonist ivuxolimab in advanced cancers. Library preparation employed the immunoSEQ multiplex PCR assay. TCRdb holds this immuneACCESS table with in-frame rearrangements only. Some clones are missing; in checked studies, unresolved V genes explain under half, and the rest has no known cause. The sample table contains tens of thousands of clones; only one count was recorded for roughly 90% of them. The top ten clones comprise about 2.4% of the sample. Source: CD4+ or CD8+ T cells sorted from blood, taken in a trial of the OX40 agonist ivuxolimab. The source is an adult with an advanced solid tumor such as melanoma, head and neck, liver or kidney cancer.

The chain uses TRBV6-5 and TRBJ2-3; D is perhaps TRBD2 (5 bases). The V and J ends lost 6 bases and 0 bases respectively, with 13 bases between them. Germline V gene sequence: CDR1 MNHEY, CDR2 SVGAGI. The CDR3 is 15 residues long. This CDR3 is CASRIWRSSTDTQYF. DNA of the CDR3: TGTGCCAGCAGAATCTGGAGGTCTAGCACAGATACGCAGTATTTT.

The V gene is TRBV7-2, the J gene TRBJ2-5; no firm D call. The CDR3 covers 12 residues. The germline V and J ends were trimmed by 10 bases and 7 bases, with 16 bases remaining between them. Germline V gene sequence: CDR1 SGHTA, CDR2 FQGNSA. CDR3 amino acids: CATGFSYGTQYF. CDR3 bases: TGTGCCACCGGCTTTTCGTACGGGACCCAGTACTTC.

The sample holds one count of this clone. This chain uses TRBV18 with TRBJ2-1, with no clear D. In germline, CDR1 is KGHSH, CDR2 LQKENI. Trimming took 4 bases from V and 6 from J, leaving 16 bases between them. The CDR3 contains 15 residues. The CDR3 nucleotides are TGTGCCAGCTCACGACGAACTGCCGGTAGCAATGAGCAGTTCTTC. Its protein product is CASSRRTAGSNEQFF.

CDR3 coding DNA: TGTGCCAGCTCACCAAGCATGACAGGGAATAATTCACCCCTCCACTTT. It translates to CASSPSMTGNNSPLHF. The chain couples TRBV18 to TRBJ1-6; 7 bases match TRBD1. The V segment lost 2 bases and the J segment 5 bases; nucleotides outside the gene matches: 6. Germline V CDR1 and CDR2: KGHSH, LQKENI. This CDR3 contains 16 residues.

DNA for the CDR3: TGTGCCAGCAGTGAAACCGGGCCCGTTCGGGCAGCTTTCTTT. This encodes CASSETGPVRAAFF. This sequence joins TRBV6-1 and TRBJ1-1; unclear D gene. Trimming removed 2 bases from V and 10 bases from J, with 17 bases in between. The CDR3 has 14 amino acids. The germline V gene has CDR1 MNHNS and CDR2 SASEGT.

This chain links TRBV28 with TRBJ1-4; tentatively, D is TRBD1 (5 bases). Germline CDR1 is MDHEN and CDR2 is SYDVKM. This CDR3 region has 16 residues. The V and J ends lost 5 bases and 3 bases respectively, with 16 bases between them. The CDR3 sequence: CASSQVLGVANEKLFF. The CDR3 DNA reads TGTGCCAGCAGTCAAGTCTTGGGGGTGGCTAATGAAAAACTGTTTTTT.

This clone has a single count. The V call is TRBV11-2, the J call TRBJ2-6; 7 positions match TRBD1. Germline lookup yields CDR1 SGHAT and CDR2 FQNNGV. The CDR3 spans 17 residues. V lost 5 bases to trimming and J lost 0 bases; unmatched junction nucleotides: 7. In nucleotides, the CDR3 is TGTGCCAGCAGCCTGACAGGGACAATCTCTGGGGCCAACGTCCTGACTTTC. It yields the protein CASSLTGTISGANVLTF. The entire variable domain, with the rest obtained from reference TRBV11-2 and TRBJ2-6, is as follows: EAGVAQSPRYKIIEKRQSVAFWCNPISGHATLYWYQQILGQGPKLLIQFQNNGVVDDSQLPKDRFSAERLKGVDSTLKIQPAKLEDSAVYLCASSLTGTISGANVLTFGAGSRLTVL.

This chain joins TRBV7-2 and TRBJ2-7, with a weak D call TRBD2 (5 bases). V lost 1 base to trimming and J lost 8 bases, with 9 bases between them. CDR1 and CDR2 from the germline V gene are SGHTA and FQGNSA. CDR3 length: 12 residues. The CDR3 protein is CASSLVATKQYF. CDR3 in DNA: TGTGCCAGCAGCTTAGTAGCGACTAAGCAGTACTTC. The full variable domain, rest sourced from reference TRBV7-2 and TRBJ2-7, is GAGVSQSPSNKVTEKGKDVELRCDPISGHTALYWYRQSLGQGLEFLIYFQGNSAPDKSGLPSDRFSAERTGGSVSTLTIQRTQQEDSAVYLCASSLVATKQYFGPGTRLTVT.

The chain combines TRBV11-2 with TRBJ2-5; 9 bases map to TRBD2. Germline trimming cut 6 bases from V and 5 bases from J; bases unmatched to any gene: 16. Germline V CDR1 and CDR2: SGHAT, FQNNGV. The CDR3 loop spans 17 amino acids. CDR3 nucleotides: TGTGCCAGCAGTTCCCGGACTAGCGCGGGAGTGAGGGAGACCCAGTACTTC. The encoded protein is CASSSRTSAGVRETQYF.

The J gene is TRBJ1-2, the V gene TRBV6-5; no clear D gene. The CDR3 runs to 11 residues. The germline V gene encodes CDR1 MNHEY and CDR2 SVGAGI. The V end was cut by 4 bases, the J end by 8 bases, with 8 bases between. CDR3 nucleotide sequence: TGTGCCAGCAGTTCTGGGAGGGGCTACACCTTC. Translating it yields CASSSGRGYTF.

The chain couples TRBV2 to TRBJ2-1; D ambiguous. Trimming took 6 bases from V and 7 from J, leaving 10 bases between them. This CDR3 contains 12 residues. Germline V CDR1 and CDR2: SNHLY, FYNNEI. The chain's CDR3 is CASRPLGNEQFF. The DNA of the CDR3 is TGTGCCAGCAGACCCCTAGGGAATGAGCAGTTCTTC.

The CDR3 loop reads CANNDREPTYEQYF. The CDR3 coding sequence is TGTGCCAACAATGACAGGGAGCCCACCTACGAGCAGTACTTC. The rearrangement joins TRBV25-1 to TRBJ2-7, with 7 bases fitting TRBD1. The CDR3 totals 14 residues. The germline CDR1 and CDR2 sequences are MGHDK and SYGVNS. With 10 bases clipped from V and 2 bases from J, the junction kept 11 bases outside the gene matches.

This chain links TRBV28 with TRBJ1-1, with D possibly TRBD1 on 5 matching bases. CDR3 length: 15 amino acids. Germline lookup yields CDR1 MDHEN and CDR2 SYDVKM. The V gene lost 1 base and the J gene lost 1 base, with 10 bases spanning the gap. This CDR3 reads CASSLSGVGNTEAFF. In nucleotides, the CDR3 is TGTGCCAGCAGTTTATCGGGGGTGGGGAACACTGAAGCTTTCTTT.

J is TRBJ1-5 and V is TRBV15; TRBD1 agrees at 7 bases. Unmatched junction bases numbered 8, after V lost 5 bases and J lost 7 bases. The CDR3 extends over 14 amino acids. Germline assignment: CDR1 LNHNV and CDR2 YYDKDF (reference sequence). The CDR3 is CATSGTQGRQPQHF. The CDR3 bases are TGTGCCACCAGCGGCACACAGGGGAGACAGCCCCAGCATTTT.

The genes are TRBV5-1 and TRBJ2-3; D is perhaps TRBD2 (5 bases). The germline CDR1 and CDR2 sequences are SGHRS and YFSETQ. CDR3 length: 14 residues. The V end lost 2 bases, the J end lost 2 bases, and 9 bases lay between the germline ends. CDR3 bases: TGCGCCAGCAGCTTCGGACTTGTCACAGATACGCAGTATTTT. Its translation: CASSFGLVTDTQYF.

The rearrangement links TRBV11-2 to TRBJ1-4, with 8 bases lining up with TRBD1. The CDR3 runs to 15 residues. The V and J ends lost 4 bases and 3 bases, in that order; junction bases with no gene match: 4. The germline CDR1 and CDR2 sequences are SGHAT and FQNNGV. The CDR3 protein is CASSSRGQANEKLFF. In DNA form, the CDR3 reads TGTGCCAGCAGCTCTCGGGGACAGGCTAATGAAAAACTGTTTTTT.

The chain is built from TRBV27 and TRBJ2-7; the match to TRBD1 covers 7 bases. Germline assignment: CDR1 MNHEY and CDR2 SMNVEV (reference sequence). The V and J ends lost 2 bases and 0 bases, in that order; junction bases with no gene match: 4. The CDR3 has 15 amino acids. The CDR3 protein is CASSLTDRVSYEQYF. CDR3 sequence (DNA): TGTGCCAGCAGTTTAACCGACAGGGTCTCCTACGAGCAGTACTTC.